This T cell receptor beta chain was identified during a study of blood T cell repertoires in COVID-19. The assay was immunoSEQ multiplex PCR, and TCRdb's table has in-frame clones only and misses some. The repertoire holds some 57,000 clones, 75% to 95% seen once, with about 6% in the top ten. Worth noting for this clone: Relative to the germline gene, one junction end is altered; a read error may explain this.

Germline CDR1 reads MNHNS; CDR2 reads SASEGT. The CDR3 loop spans 14 amino acids. This sequence joins TRBV6-1 and TRBJ2-1; 8 positions match TRBD1. This receptor was identified in a man in his forties or fifties with active COVID-19. Sequenced material: peripheral blood. This CDR3 reads CASSEENRGWEQFF. CDR3 nucleotides: TGTGCCAGCAGCGAAGAAAACAGGGGGTGGGAGCAGTTCTTC.